The 20 T cell receptor beta chains in this list originate from one sample, sequenced in a study of blood T cell repertoires in COVID-19. This table comes from immunoSEQ multiplex PCR, and its TCRdb copy is limited to in-frame clones, with some not included. The repertoire holds under 200,000 clones, roughly nine tenths seen once, with under 2.5% in the top ten. Sequencing was performed on peripheral blood. All receptors derive from a man between 65 and 80 years old with active or convalescent COVID-19.

V and J are TRBV6-5 and TRBJ2-1; 7 bases line up with TRBD1. The ends lost 6 bases at V and 0 bases at J; junction bases unmatched: 5. Germline loops: CDR1 MNHEY, CDR2 SVGAGI. The CDR3 has 15 amino acids. CDR3 amino acids: CASRPGTVSYNEQFF. The DNA for the CDR3 is TGTGCCAGCAGGCCCGGGACAGTCTCCTACAATGAGCAGTTCTTC.

In DNA, the CDR3 is TGTGCCAGCAGCTTAGTAATAGGCAGGACAGGGGAGGCCCCATCGAACACCGGGGAGCTGTTTTTT. This sequence encodes CASSLVIGRTGEAPSNTGELFF. The chain is built from TRBV7-8 and TRBJ2-2; 9 bases map to TRBD1. This CDR3 comprises 22 residues. V shed 1 base and J 0 bases; nucleotides not matched to a gene: 18. CDR1 is SGHVS and CDR2 is FQNEAQ in the germline V gene.

The chain joins TRBV12-3 or TRBV12-4 to TRBJ1-6; D is uncertain. The CDR3 consists of 13 residues. The V gene lost 0 bases and the J gene lost 6 bases, with 3 bases spanning the gap. CDR3 nucleotides: TGTGCCAGCAGTTTAGCAGCTAATTCACCCCTCCACTTT. This encodes CASSLAANSPLHF.

This chain joins TRBV12-3 or TRBV12-4 and TRBJ2-5; TRBD1 might be the D (6 bases). The CDR3 covers 12 residues. Deletions cut 8 bases from V and 7 bases from J, with 14 bases between. CDR3 residues: CASGNRVGTQYF. The CDR3, as DNA: TGTGCCAGCGGGAACAGGGTCGGGACCCAGTACTTC.

In its sample, this clone was seen a few times. The V gene is TRBV28, the J gene TRBJ1-3; 7 positions match TRBD1. The CDR3 totals 14 residues. Germline CDR1 and CDR2: MDHEN and SYDVKM. V was clipped by 5 bases and J by 4 bases; unmatched bases: 5. CDR3 in DNA: TGTGCCAGCAGTAAGCCGACAGGGGGAAACACCATATATTTT. Amino acids: CASSKPTGGNTIYF.

In its sample, this clone was seen once. V usage is TRBV7-9 and J usage is TRBJ2-5; D is unresolved. Germline V lookup: CDR1 SEHNR, CDR2 FQNEAQ (reference sequence). CDR3 length: 12 amino acids. V gave up 5 bases and J gave up 5 bases, with 9 bases separating them. The CDR3 loop is CASSPTWETQYF. The CDR3 DNA reads as TGTGCCAGCAGCCCAACATGGGAGACCCAGTACTTC.

The chain carries TRBV10-3 and TRBJ2-7, with D possibly TRBD1 on 8 matching bases. The CDR3 is 14 residues long. Germline V gene lookup returns CDR1 ENHRY and CDR2 SYGVKD. V was shortened by 6 bases and J by 5 bases, with 17 bases between the two germline ends. The CDR3 protein is CAIRKQGGDDEQYF. CDR3 in DNA: TGTGCCATCAGAAAACAGGGGGGGGACGACGAGCAGTACTTC.

J is TRBJ2-6 and V is TRBV9; D gene uncertain. CDR3 length equals 14 residues. CDR1 SGDLS and CDR2 YYNGEE come from the germline V gene. V dropped 3 bases and J dropped 4 bases, with 8 bases sitting between them. The CDR3 loop is CASSAGWGANVLTF. CDR3 in DNA: TGTGCCAGCAGCGCCGGGTGGGGGGCCAACGTCCTGACTTTC.

The chain carries TRBV6-6 and TRBJ1-2; maybe TRBD1 (6 bases). Germline lookup yields CDR1 MNHNY and CDR2 SVGAGI (reference sequence). The CDR3 sequence is 13 residues long. The ends were cut back, 5 bases at V and 2 bases at J, with 9 bases in the middle. CDR3 loop: CASSGGQNYGYTF. CDR3 sequence (DNA): TGTGCCAGCAGTGGTGGACAGAACTATGGCTACACCTTC.

J is TRBJ2-7 and V is TRBV11-2, with 10 bases fitting TRBD1. V was pared by 3 bases and J by 3 bases, with 2 bases of the junction left unmatched. The CDR3 length is 14 residues. Germline CDR1 is SGHAT and CDR2 is FQNNGV. CDR3 in amino acids: CASSLGQGIYEQYF. The DNA of the CDR3 is TGTGCCAGCAGCTTGGGACAGGGGATCTACGAGCAGTACTTC.

The rearrangement joins TRBV15 to TRBJ2-7; D is perhaps TRBD2 (5 bases). The length of the CDR3 is 15 residues. V lost 0 bases to trimming and J lost 5 bases, with 14 bases between them. The germline V gene encodes CDR1 LNHNV and CDR2 YYDKDF (reference sequence). The CDR3 is CATSRDLAGLDEQYF. The CDR3 DNA reads TGTGCCACCAGCAGAGATTTGGCGGGTCTCGACGAGCAGTACTTC.

The genes are TRBV7-2 and TRBJ2-7, with D tentatively TRBD2 (5 bases). Trimming left V 5 bases short and J 0 bases short, with 14 bases between. Germline CDR1 is SGHTA and CDR2 is FQGNSA. This CDR3 comprises 15 residues. CDR3: CASSPEGGNSYEQYF. The CDR3, as DNA: TGTGCCAGCAGCCCCGAAGGAGGTAACTCCTACGAGCAGTACTTC.

The chain employs TRBV5-1 and TRBJ2-7; no firm D call. Between the trimmed V and J ends, which lost 0 bases and 4 bases, there was a span of 11 bases. The CDR3 has 14 residues. Germline values: CDR1 SGHRS, CDR2 YFSETQ. Here the CDR3 DNA reads TGCGCCAGCAGCTTGGATCTAGACCCGTACGAGCAGTACTTC. As protein: CASSLDLDPYEQYF. The variable domain in full, completed from reference TRBV5-1 and TRBJ2-7, reads KAGVTQTPRYLIKTRGQQVTLSCSPISGHRSVSWYQQTPGQGLQFLFEYFSETQRNKGNFPGRFSGRQFSNSRSEMNVSTLELGDSALYLCASSLDLDPYEQYFGPGTRLTVT.

Points on this clone: The junction does not match germline at one end; this may be a read error. The chain joins TRBV6-5 to TRBJ1-4; unclear D gene. Germline V gene data show CDR1 as MNHEY and CDR2 as SVGAGI. The CDR3 spans 10 residues. The CDR3 region is CASSQERLVF. The CDR3 nucleotides read TGTGCCAGCAGCCAGGAACGGTTGGTTTTT.

The chain couples TRBV6-6 to TRBJ2-7, with 9 positions matching TRBD1. The CDR3 has 14 residues. V was clipped by 7 bases and J by 11 bases; unmatched bases: 15. Per the germline V gene, CDR1 is MNHNY and CDR2 is SVGAGI (reference sequence). The CDR3 sequence is CASTVRDRAQQKYF. For the CDR3, the DNA is TGTGCCAGCACGGTCAGGGACAGGGCCCAGCAGAAGTACTTC.

V gene TRBV15 combines with J gene TRBJ1-4; D is unresolved. This CDR3 has 15 residues. The germline V gene encodes CDR1 LNHNV and CDR2 YYDKDF (reference sequence). The germline V and J ends were trimmed by 5 bases and 7 bases, with 17 bases remaining between them. CDR3 loop: CATSSPPPGGEKLFF. As DNA, the CDR3 is TGTGCCACCAGCTCCCCGCCACCTGGAGGTGAAAAACTGTTTTTT.

CDR3 residues: CSVGEYFTEAFF. CDR3 nucleotides: TGCAGCGTTGGAGAGTATTTCACTGAAGCTTTCTTT. The V call is TRBV29-1, the J call TRBJ1-1; D is undetermined. V lost 4 bases and J 4 bases, leaving 10 bases between the germline ends. This CDR3 region has 12 residues. Germline CDR1 is SQVTM and CDR2 is ANQGSEA. Looking up the rest from reference TRBV29-1 and TRBJ1-1 gives the full variable domain: SAVISQKPSRDICQRGTSLTIQCQVDSQVTMMFWYRQQPGQSLTLIATANQGSEATYESGFVIDKFPISRPNLTFSTLTVSNMSPEDSSIYLCSVGEYFTEAFFGQGTRLTVV.

The chain couples TRBV3-1 (or the pseudogene TRBV3-2) to TRBJ1-2; D gene unclear. Germline-derived CDR1 and CDR2 are LGHDT and YNNKEL (reference sequence). The CDR3 length is 15 residues. Trimming took 4 bases from V and 4 from J, leaving 16 bases between them. The CDR3 coding sequence is TGTGCCAGCAGCCGCACCACCGGAGGAGGCTATGGCTACACCTTC. Translated: CASSRTTGGGYGYTF.

The genes are TRBV7-9 and TRBJ2-3, with a tentative D call TRBD1 (5 bases). This CDR3 is built from 14 residues. Trimming pared 4 bases from V and 2 bases from J, leaving 10 bases between. Germline assignment: CDR1 SEHNR and CDR2 FQNEAQ (reference sequence). The CDR3 reads CASSSDSPTDTQYF. The CDR3 DNA reads as TGTGCCAGCAGCTCAGACAGTCCCACAGATACGCAGTATTTT.

This clone occurred a few times. The V and J genes are TRBV11-2 and TRBJ2-2; 11 bases fit TRBD2. Germline CDR1 is SGHAT and CDR2 is FQNNGV. The CDR3 is made up of 15 amino acids. V lost 4 bases and J lost 7; bases outside the gene matches: 5. CDR3 in amino acids: CASSSTSGGIGELFF. The CDR3 DNA sequence: TGTGCCAGCAGCTCAACTAGCGGGGGAATCGGGGAGCTGTTTTTT.